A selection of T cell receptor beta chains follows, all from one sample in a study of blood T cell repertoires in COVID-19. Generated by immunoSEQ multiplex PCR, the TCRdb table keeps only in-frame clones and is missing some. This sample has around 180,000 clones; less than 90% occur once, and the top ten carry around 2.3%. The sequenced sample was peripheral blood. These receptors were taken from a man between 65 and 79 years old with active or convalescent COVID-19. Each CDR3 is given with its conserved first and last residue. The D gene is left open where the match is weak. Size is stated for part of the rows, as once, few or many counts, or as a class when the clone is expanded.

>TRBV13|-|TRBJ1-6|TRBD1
CASSSRTTGLPGPLHF
TGTGCCAGCAGCTCCCGTACGACAGGGCTCCCGGGTCCCCTCCACTTT
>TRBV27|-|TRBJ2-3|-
CASSLAPRSTDTQYF
TGTGCCAGCAGTTTAGCTCCTAGAAGCACAGATACGCAGTATTTT
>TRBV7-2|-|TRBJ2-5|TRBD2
CASSLRLKREIQETQYF
TGTGCCAGCAGCTTAAGGTTGAAGCGGGAGATTCAAGAGACCCAGTACTTC
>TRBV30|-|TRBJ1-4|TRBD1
CAGTGVRNEKLFF
TGTGCCGGGACAGGGGTAAGGAATGAAAAACTGTTTTTT
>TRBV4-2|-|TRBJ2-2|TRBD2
CASSQDAANGLAGLSGELFF
TGTGCCAGCAGCCAAGACGCCGCCAACGGACTAGCGGGACTTAGCGGGGAGCTGTTTTTT
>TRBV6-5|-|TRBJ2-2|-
CASRRVNTGELFF
TGTGCCAGCCGCAGGGTAAACACCGGGGAGCTGTTTTTT
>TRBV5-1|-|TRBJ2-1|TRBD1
CASSSGTGGFNEQFF
TGCGCCAGCAGCTCCGGGACAGGGGGCTTCAATGAGCAGTTCTTC
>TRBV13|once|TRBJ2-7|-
CASSLSTGAPYEQYF
TGTGCCAGCAGCTTATCTACAGGCGCCCCCTACGAGCAGTACTTC
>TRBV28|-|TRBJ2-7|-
CASSPLEYEQYF
TGTGCCAGCAGTCCCCTAGAATACGAGCAGTACTTC
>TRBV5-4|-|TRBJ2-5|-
CASSLVEGVETQYF
TGTGCCAGCAGCTTGGTCGAGGGAGTAGAGACCCAGTACTTC
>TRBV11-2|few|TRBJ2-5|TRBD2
CASSFGIAGGLETQYF
TGTGCCAGCAGCTTTGGGATTGCGGGGGGGCTTGAGACCCAGTACTTC
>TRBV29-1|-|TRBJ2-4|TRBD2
CSVQPRSGGGSIQYF
TGCAGCGTTCAACCACGGAGCGGCGGGGGGTCCATTCAGTACTTC
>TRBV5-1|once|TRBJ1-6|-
CASSLRGRSDSPLHF
TGCGCCAGCAGCTTGAGGGGTAGGTCAGATTCACCCCTCCACTTT
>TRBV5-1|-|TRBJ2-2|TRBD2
CASSLDSGRGTGELFF
TGCGCCAGCAGCTTGGATAGCGGGAGGGGTACCGGGGAGCTGTTTTTT
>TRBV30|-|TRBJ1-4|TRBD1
CAWSVQGTGYQFF
TGTGCCTGGAGTGTACAAGGGACAGGGTACCAGTTTTTT
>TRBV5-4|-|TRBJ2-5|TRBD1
CASTRQGASQETQYF
TGTGCCAGCACCCGACAGGGGGCATCCCAAGAGACCCAGTACTTC
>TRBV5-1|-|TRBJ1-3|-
CASSLIGENTIYF
TGCGCCAGCAGCTTGATAGGAGAAAACACCATATATTTT
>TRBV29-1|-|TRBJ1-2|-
CSVEERVFDGYTF
TGCAGCGTTGAAGAGCGGGTATTCGATGGCTACACCTTC
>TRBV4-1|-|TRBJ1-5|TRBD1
CASSRSEGAQPQHF
TGCGCCAGCAGTCGATCAGAGGGGGCTCAGCCCCAGCATTTT
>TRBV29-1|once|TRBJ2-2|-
CSVGTGFNTGELFF
TGCAGCGTTGGAACAGGGTTCAACACCGGGGAGCTGTTTTTT
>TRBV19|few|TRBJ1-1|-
CASGTGTEAFF
TGTGCCAGCGGGACCGGGACAGAAGCTTTCTTT
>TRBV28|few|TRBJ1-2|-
CASSSGQAYGYTF
TGTGCCAGCAGCTCCGGACAAGCCTATGGCTACACCTTC
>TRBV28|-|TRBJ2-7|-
CASSLYGVRGTRGYF
TGTGCCAGCAGTTTATATGGGGTTCGGGGGACCCGCGGGTACTTC
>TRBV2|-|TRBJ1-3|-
CASSEYAQAVTSGNTIYF
TGTGCCAGCAGTGAATACGCGCAGGCTGTTACTTCTGGAAACACCATATATTTT
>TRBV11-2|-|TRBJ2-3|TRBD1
CASSRTGGADTQYF
TGTGCCAGCAGCCGGACAGGGGGTGCAGATACGCAGTATTTT
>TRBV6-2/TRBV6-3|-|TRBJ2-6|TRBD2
CASSYVLAGVGGANVLTF
TGTGCCAGCAGTTATGTTCTAGCGGGAGTAGGTGGGGCCAACGTCCTGACTTTC
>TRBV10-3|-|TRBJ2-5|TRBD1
CATLDRGTETQYF
TGTGCCACTCTAGACAGGGGCACGGAGACCCAGTACTTC
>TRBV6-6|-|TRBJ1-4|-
CASTAQGLNEKLFF
TGTGCCAGCACCGCACAGGGCCTTAATGAAAAACTGTTTTTT
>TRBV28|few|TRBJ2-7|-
CASSPPLYEQYF
TGTGCCAGCAGTCCCCCTCTGTACGAGCAGTACTTC
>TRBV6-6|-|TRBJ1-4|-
CASSSRVGGTNEKLFF
TGTGCCAGCAGTAGCAGGGTTGGCGGAACTAATGAAAAACTGTTTTTT
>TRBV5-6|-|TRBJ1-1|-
CASFFDTEAFF
TGTGCCAGCTTCTTCGACACTGAAGCTTTCTTT
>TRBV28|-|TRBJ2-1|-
CASSFDGRENEQFF
TGTGCCAGCAGTTTTGATGGTCGAGAGAATGAGCAGTTCTTC
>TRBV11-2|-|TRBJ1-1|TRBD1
CASSLVVTGALGGTEAFF
TGTGCCAGCAGCTTAGTAGTGACAGGGGCCCTAGGGGGGACTGAAGCTTTCTTT
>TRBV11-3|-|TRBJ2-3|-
CASSFQGDTQYF
TGTGCCAGCAGCTTCCAGGGGGATACGCAGTATTTT
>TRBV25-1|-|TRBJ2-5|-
CASSTPADLETQYF
TGTGCCAGCAGTACCCCAGCCGACTTAGAGACCCAGTACTTC
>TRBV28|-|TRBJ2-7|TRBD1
CASSTGVYEQYF
TGTGCCAGCAGTACAGGGGTTTACGAGCAGTACTTC
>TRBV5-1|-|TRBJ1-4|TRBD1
CASSQDGTGYEKLFF
TGCGCCAGCAGTCAAGACGGGACAGGGTATGAAAAACTGTTTTTT
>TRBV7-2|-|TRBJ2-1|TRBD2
CASSRGLAGGWGRDEQFF
TGTGCCAGCAGCCGGGGACTAGCGGGAGGGTGGGGGAGAGATGAGCAGTTCTTC
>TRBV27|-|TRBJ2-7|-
CASSLAYPPHYEQYF
TGTGCCAGCAGTTTAGCGTACCCCCCCCACTACGAGCAGTACTTC
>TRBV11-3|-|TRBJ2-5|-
CASSGTGTLQETQYF
TGTGCCAGCAGCGGGACCGGGACTCTACAAGAGACCCAGTACTTC
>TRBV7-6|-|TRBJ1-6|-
CASSLEFGGNSPLHF
TGTGCCAGCAGCTTAGAATTTGGAGGAAATTCACCCCTCCACTTT
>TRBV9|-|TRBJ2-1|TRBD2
CASSVISGGAGEQFF
TGTGCCAGCAGTGTTATTAGCGGGGGGGCCGGTGAGCAGTTCTTC
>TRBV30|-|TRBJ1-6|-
CAWMGLQTPLHF
TGTGCCTGGATGGGACTTCAGACACCCCTCCACTTT
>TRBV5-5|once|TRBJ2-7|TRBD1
CASSQTGTAVYEQYF
TGTGCCAGCAGCCAGACAGGGACAGCAGTCTACGAGCAGTACTTC
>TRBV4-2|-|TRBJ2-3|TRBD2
CASSQVGTSGGADTQYF
TGTGCCAGCAGCCAAGTGGGGACTAGCGGGGGCGCAGATACGCAGTATTTT
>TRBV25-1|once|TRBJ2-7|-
CASSEIGQGGGRGQYF
TGTGCCAGCAGTGAAATCGGGCAAGGGGGGGGGAGAGGGCAGTACTTC